This TCR beta chain stems from a study of T cell responses to AZD1222 COVID-19 vaccine. V was clipped by 4 bases and J by 4 bases, with 21 bases between them. This CDR3 is 17 amino acids long. Germline CDR1 SGDLS, CDR2 YYNGEE. Assay used: immunoSEQ multiplex PCR; TCRdb lists only in-frame clones, some missing. The sample includes 200,000 to 250,000 clones, 93% seen only once; the top ten take over 0.95%. The chain combines TRBV9 with TRBJ1-5; possibly TRBD1 for D (5 bases). The receptor was derived from an adult in good health. The sequencing used peripheral blood, collected on day 0 of MenACWY control vaccination. Here the CDR3 reads CASSPGWGASGNQPQHF. The CDR3 region has the DNA TGTGCCAGCAGCCCAGGCTGGGGCGCGAGTGGGAATCAGCCCCAGCATTTT.